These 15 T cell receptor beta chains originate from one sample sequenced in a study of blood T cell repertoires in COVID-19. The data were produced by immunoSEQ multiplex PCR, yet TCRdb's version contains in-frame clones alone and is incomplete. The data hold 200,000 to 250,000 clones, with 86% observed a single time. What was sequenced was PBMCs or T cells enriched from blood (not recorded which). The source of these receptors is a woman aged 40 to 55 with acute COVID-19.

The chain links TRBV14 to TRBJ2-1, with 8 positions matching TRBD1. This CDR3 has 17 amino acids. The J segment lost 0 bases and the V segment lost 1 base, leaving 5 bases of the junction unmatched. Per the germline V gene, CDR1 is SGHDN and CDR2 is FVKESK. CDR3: CASSQGSGTGSYNEQFF. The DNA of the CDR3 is TGTGCCAGCAGCCAAGGGTCCGGGACAGGCTCCTACAATGAGCAGTTCTTC. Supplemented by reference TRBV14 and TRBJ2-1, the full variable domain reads EAGVTQFPSHSVIEKGQTVTLRCDPISGHDNLYWYRRVMGKEIKFLLHFVKESKQDESGMPNNRFLAERTGGTYSTLKVQPAELEDSGVYFCASSQGSGTGSYNEQFFGPGTRLTVL.

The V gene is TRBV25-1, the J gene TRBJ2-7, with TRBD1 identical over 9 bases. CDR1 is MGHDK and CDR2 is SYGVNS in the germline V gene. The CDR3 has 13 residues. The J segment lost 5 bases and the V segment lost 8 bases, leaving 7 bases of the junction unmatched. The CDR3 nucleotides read TGTGCCAGCGCGGGACAGGGTTACCACGAGCAGTACTTC. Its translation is CASAGQGYHEQYF.

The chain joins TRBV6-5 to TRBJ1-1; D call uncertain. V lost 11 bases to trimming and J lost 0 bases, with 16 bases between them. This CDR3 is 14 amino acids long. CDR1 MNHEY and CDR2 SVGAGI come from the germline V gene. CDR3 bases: TGTGCCTGCCGTTTTACAGAACTGAACACTGAAGCTTTCTTT. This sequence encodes CACRFTELNTEAFF.

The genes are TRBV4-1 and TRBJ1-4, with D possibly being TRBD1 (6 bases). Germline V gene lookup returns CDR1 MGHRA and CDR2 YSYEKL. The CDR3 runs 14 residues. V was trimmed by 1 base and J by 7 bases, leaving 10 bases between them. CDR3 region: CASSQGNRAEKLFF. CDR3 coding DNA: TGCGCCAGCAGCCAAGGAAACAGGGCTGAAAAACTGTTTTTT.

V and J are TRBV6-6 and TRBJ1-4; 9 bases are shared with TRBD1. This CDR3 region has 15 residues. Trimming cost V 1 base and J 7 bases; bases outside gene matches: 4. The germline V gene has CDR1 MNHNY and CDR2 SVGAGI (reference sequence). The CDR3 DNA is TGTGCCAGCAGTTACTTACAGGGGGCAGGTGAAAAACTGTTTTTT. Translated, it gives CASSYLQGAGEKLFF.

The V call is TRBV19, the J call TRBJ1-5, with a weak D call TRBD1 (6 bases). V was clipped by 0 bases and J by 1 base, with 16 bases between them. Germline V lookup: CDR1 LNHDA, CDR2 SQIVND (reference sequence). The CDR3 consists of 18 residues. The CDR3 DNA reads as TGTGCCAGTAGTATAGATCGGTACAGGGAAGGCAGCAATCAGCCCCAGCATTTT. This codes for CASSIDRYREGSNQPQHF.

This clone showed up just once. The CDR3 DNA follows: TGTGCCAGCAGAGGACAGGGGGCTTACAATGAGCAGTTCTTC. Amino acid sequence: CASRGQGAYNEQFF. V usage is TRBV11-2 and J usage is TRBJ2-1, with 11 nucleotides matching TRBD1. Germline CDR1 reads SGHAT; CDR2 reads FQNNGV. Trimming at V came to 6 bases and at J to 4 bases, leaving 2 bases not matched to a gene. CDR3 length: 14 residues.

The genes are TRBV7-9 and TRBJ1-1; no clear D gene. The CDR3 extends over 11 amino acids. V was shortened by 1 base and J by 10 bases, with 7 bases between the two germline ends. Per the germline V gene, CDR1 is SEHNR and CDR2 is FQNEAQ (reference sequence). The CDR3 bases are TGTGCCAGCAGCTTAGGGCCGGGAGCTTTCTTT. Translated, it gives CASSLGPGAFF.

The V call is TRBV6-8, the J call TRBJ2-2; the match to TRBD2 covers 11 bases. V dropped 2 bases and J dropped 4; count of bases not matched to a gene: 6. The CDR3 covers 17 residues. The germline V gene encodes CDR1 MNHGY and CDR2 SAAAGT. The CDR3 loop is CASSYGLAGGGTGELFF. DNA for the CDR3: TGTGCCAGCAGTTACGGGCTAGCGGGGGGCGGCACCGGGGAGCTGTTTTTT.

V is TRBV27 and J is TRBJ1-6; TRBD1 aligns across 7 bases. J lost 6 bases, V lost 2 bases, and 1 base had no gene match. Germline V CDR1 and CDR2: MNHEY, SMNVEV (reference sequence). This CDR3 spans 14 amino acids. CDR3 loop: CASSLRDSNSPLHF. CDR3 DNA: TGTGCCAGCAGTTTAAGGGACAGTAATTCACCCCTCCACTTT.

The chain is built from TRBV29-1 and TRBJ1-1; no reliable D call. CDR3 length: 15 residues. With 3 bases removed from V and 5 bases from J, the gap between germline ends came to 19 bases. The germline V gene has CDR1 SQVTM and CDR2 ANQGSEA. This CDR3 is CSVDLGVSPGTEAFF. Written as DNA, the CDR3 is TGCAGCGTTGATCTAGGAGTCTCCCCGGGGACTGAAGCTTTCTTT.

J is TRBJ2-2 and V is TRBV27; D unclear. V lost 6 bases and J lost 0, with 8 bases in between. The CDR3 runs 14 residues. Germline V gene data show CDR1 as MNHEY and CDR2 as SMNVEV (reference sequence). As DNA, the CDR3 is TGTGCCAGCAGACGTCCGGCGAACACCGGGGAGCTGTTTTTT. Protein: CASRRPANTGELFF.

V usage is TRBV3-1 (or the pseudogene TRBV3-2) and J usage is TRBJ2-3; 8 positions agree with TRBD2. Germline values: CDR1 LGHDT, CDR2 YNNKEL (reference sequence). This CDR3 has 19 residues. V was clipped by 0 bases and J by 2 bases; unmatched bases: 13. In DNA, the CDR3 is TGTGCCAGCAGCCAAGATGGAGACGGGGGGGTCTCGTTCACAGATACGCAGTATTTT. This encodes CASSQDGDGGVSFTDTQYF.

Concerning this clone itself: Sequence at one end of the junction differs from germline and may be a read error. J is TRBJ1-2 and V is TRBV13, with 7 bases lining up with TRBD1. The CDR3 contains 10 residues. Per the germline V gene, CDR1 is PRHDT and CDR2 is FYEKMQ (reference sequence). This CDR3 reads CASSLDRQGF. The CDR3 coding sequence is TGTGCCAGCAGCTTAGATAGACAGGGCTTC.

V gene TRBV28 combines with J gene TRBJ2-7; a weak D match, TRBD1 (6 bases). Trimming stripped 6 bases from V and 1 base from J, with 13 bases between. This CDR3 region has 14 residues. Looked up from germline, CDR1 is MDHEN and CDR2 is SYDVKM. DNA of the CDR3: TGTGCCAGCAGCGACTTCGGGACATCCTACGAGCAGTACTTC. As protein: CASSDFGTSYEQYF.